Listed below are T cell receptor beta chains from one sample, sequenced in a study of circulating tumor DNA in untreated peripheral T-cell lymphoma. Profiling relied on immunoSEQ multiplex PCR, and the TCRdb table lists in-frame clones only, not all of them. Of fewer than 7,500 clones listed, roughly 80% are singletons. Sequencing input: tumor tissue. Receptors were obtained from a human donor with peripheral T-cell lymphoma. Each CDR3 is given with its conserved first and last residue. D genes are given only for firm matches. Clone size is stated in some rows and not others, as once, few, many or a class when expanded.

-,TRBJ2-3,TRBD2,TRBV11-3,TGTGCCAGCAGCAGGCGGGGGGTTGGAGATACGCAGTATTTT,CASSRRGVGDTQYF
-,TRBJ1-1,-,TRBV11-1,-,CASSSFLENTEAFF
-,TRBJ1-5,-,TRBV5-1,TGCGCCAGCAGCCCAACTGGGGGAGACTATAGCAATCAGCCCCAGCATTTT,CASSPTGGDYSNQPQHF
few,TRBJ1-1,-,TRBV29-1,TGCAGCGTTGAAGATACCCTTTCCAGTATGAACACTGAAGCTTTCTTT,CSVEDTLSSMNTEAFF
-,TRBJ1-1,TRBD1,TRBV9,TGTGCCAGAGACAGGGGGGTGACTGAAGCTTTCTTT,CARDRGVTEAFF
-,TRBJ2-1,TRBD1,TRBV14,TGTGCCAGCAGCCCGGGCAACACCGGGACAGACAATGAGCAGTTCTTC,CASSPGNTGTDNEQFF
-,TRBJ1-1,-,TRBV30,TGTGCCTGGAGTGTATACACAGGTAACGTGGGCTTTAACACTGAAGCTTTCTTT,CAWSVYTGNVGFNTEAFF
-,TRBJ1-2,-,TRBV30,TGTGCCTGGACGAGGTGGAGTGATGGCTACACCTTC,CAWTRWSDGYTF
-,TRBJ2-3,TRBD2,TRBV28,TGTGCCAGCAGTTCGGGACTAGTTCACACAGATACGCAGTATTTT,CASSSGLVHTDTQYF
-,TRBJ1-1,-,TRBV19,TGTGCCAGTAGCTTACAGGGACCGAACACTGAAGCTTTCTTT,CASSLQGPNTEAFF
-,TRBJ1-2,TRBD1,TRBV29-1,TGCAGCGTTCGACAGGGACAGGGTCTATTTGGCTACACCTTC,CSVRQGQGLFGYTF
-,TRBJ1-2,-,TRBV15,TGTGCCACCCGGGAGTCCTCCGGAAACTATGGCTACACCTTC,CATRESSGNYGYTF
once,TRBJ2-7,TRBD1,TRBV6-8,TGTGCCAGCAGAAAGGGGTTGGGACAGGGTCCCTACGAGCAGTACTTC,CASRKGLGQGPYEQYF
-,TRBJ1-6,TRBD1,TRBV11-3,TGTGCCAGCAGCCACGACCCCGGGACAGCAATCAATTCACCCCTCCACTTT,CASSHDPGTAINSPLHF
-,TRBJ2-5,-,TRBV6-8,TGTGCCATCAGTCTAACTGGCGAAGGAGAGACCCAGTACTTC,CAISLTGEGETQYF
few,TRBJ1-1,-,TRBV18,TGTGCCAGCTCCCCAAGGGGCTACACTGAAGCTTTCTTT,CASSPRGYTEAFF
-,TRBJ2-7,-,TRBV28,TGTGCCAGCAGTACTCACAGGGTACGCGAGCAGTACTTC,CASSTHRVREQYF
few,TRBJ1-4,-,TRBV30,TGTGCTGGGGAATTATCAGGGGCTGAAAAACTGTTTTTT,CAGELSGAEKLFF
-,TRBJ2-2,-,TRBV1,TGCGCCAGCAGCCAAGATGGGGGGGCCCCCGGGGAGCTGTTTTTT,CASSQDGGAPGELFF
-,TRBJ2-1,-,TRBV28,TGTGCCAGCAGTCTCGCCCCCGGGGGGCAATACAATAAGCAGTTCTTC,CASSLAPGGQYNKQFF
-,TRBJ1-5,-,TRBV27,TGTGCCAGCAGTTTATCGACCACCCATCAGCCCCAGCATTTT,CASSLSTTHQPQHF
-,TRBJ1-5,-,TRBV12-5,TGTGCTAGTGGTTTGGTACGTTCAGGGTCCCAGCCCCAGCATTTT,CASGLVRSGSQPQHF
-,TRBJ2-2,-,TRBV19,TGTGCCAGTAGATCACCTAACACCGGGGAGCTGTTTTTT,CASRSPNTGELFF
-,TRBJ1-1,-,TRBV6-8,TGTGCCAGCAGTTACTCCGGGCAGCTTGGAATGAACACTGAAGCTTTCTTT,CASSYSGQLGMNTEAFF
-,TRBJ2-3,-,TRBV19,TGTGCCAGTAGTACTAGGCAAGGGGTAGGAACGGATACGCAGTATTTT,CASSTRQGVGTDTQYF
-,TRBJ2-1,TRBD2,TRBV15,TGTGCCACCAGCAGAGCCAGCGGGGGGCTCTACAATGAGCAGTTCTTC,CATSRASGGLYNEQFF
-,TRBJ1-2,-,TRBV28,TGTGCCAGCAGTTTATACCCGTGGACACCGTATGGCTACACCTTC,CASSLYPWTPYGYTF
-,TRBJ2-5,-,TRBV11-3,TGTGCCAGCAGCTGGGACGAAGGGATTAAAGAGACCCAATACTTC,CASSWDEGIKETQYF
-,TRBJ1-3,TRBD1,TRBV11-3,TGTGCCAGCAGCCCATCGGGACAGCAAGGAAACACCATATATTTT,CASSPSGQQGNTIYF
-,TRBJ2-5,-,TRBV12-5,TGTGCTAGTGGACCGATCCCCCAGGGCAGGGGGACCCAGTACTTC,CASGPIPQGRGTQYF
-,TRBJ2-2,-,TRBV18,TGTGCCAGCTCACAAACTAGTTCCGGGGAGCTGTTTTTT,CASSQTSSGELFF
once,TRBJ1-1,-,TRBV10-2,TGCGCCAGCAGTGAGGCCGGCCGGGAAGCTTTCTTT,CASSEAGREAFF
-,TRBJ1-5,-,TRBV19,TGTGCCAGTAGTATAACAGGTTCCGTTAGCAATCAGCCCCAGCATTTT,CASSITGSVSNQPQHF
-,TRBJ1-6,TRBD1,TRBV19,TGTGCCAGTAGTCGGACAGGGGATTCACCCCTCCACTTT,CASSRTGDSPLHF
-,TRBJ2-3,-,TRBV11-3,TGTGCCAGCAGCAGACCGACAGGCACAGATACGCAGTATTTT,CASSRPTGTDTQYF
-,TRBJ1-4,-,TRBV12-5,TGTGCTAGTGGTTTGGGAACATCAGAAGGTGAAAAACTGTTTTTT,CASGLGTSEGEKLFF
once,TRBJ2-1,-,TRBV5-4,TGTGCCAGCAGCACCGAGCCCGTCAATGAGCAGTTCTTC,CASSTEPVNEQFF
-,TRBJ2-3,-,TRBV11-3,TGTGCCAGCAGCTTTTGGGGGTCTGAAGATACGCAGTATTTT,CASSFWGSEDTQYF
-,TRBJ2-2,-,TRBV19,TGTGCCAGTAGTCCTACGGGAATAAACACCGGGGAGCTGTTTTTT,CASSPTGINTGELFF
-,TRBJ2-1,-,TRBV15,TGTGCCACCAGCAGCGAGCGGAGCTCCTACAATGAGCAGTTCTTC,CATSSERSSYNEQFF
-,TRBJ1-2,-,TRBV11-3,TGTGCCAGCAGCTCCGGCGGCGGGGGGAGCTATGGCTACACCTTC,CASSSGGGGSYGYTF
-,TRBJ2-3,-,TRBV5-1,TGCGCCAGCAGTTCACCGGGTTCCGAGGGAGATACGCAGTATTTT,CASSSPGSEGDTQYF
medium-sized,TRBJ1-2,TRBD1,TRBV19,TGTGCCAGTAGTCCGGGACAGAGAACTGGCTACACCTTC,CASSPGQRTGYTF
-,TRBJ2-5,-,TRBV9,TGTGCCAGCAGCGTAGATGCAGAGATTGAGACCCAGTACTTC,CASSVDAEIETQYF
few,TRBJ1-1,-,TRBV19,TGTGCCAGTAGTATAGAGAAGGGGACTGAAGCTTTCTTT,CASSIEKGTEAFF
-,TRBJ2-1,TRBD1,TRBV6-8,TGTGCCAGCAGTTTCGTCGGACAGGGAATCAATGAGCAGTTCTTC,CASSFVGQGINEQFF